The sequence of this T cell receptor beta chain was determined in a study of T cell responses to AZD1222 COVID-19 vaccine listed by TCRdb under 2021. About the full investigation: A total of just over 230 trial participants underwent TCR sequencing, of whom nearly 210 had received two doses of AZD1222 and around 26 had received two doses of the MenACWY control vaccine. Trial participants were enrolled by age into subgroups of 18-55, 56-69 and 70-plus years, and approximately 150, 30 and 60 TCR-sequenced participants, respectively, were included in these subgroups. Summary of the overall study and its limitations: Only five or six AZD1222 recipients were SARS-CoV-2 seropositive at baseline, limiting conclusions about previously exposed vaccinees. Participants were mostly white British and included more females than males, and it was suggested by the authors that clonal diversity may have been underestimated. Because no samples from the day 14 peak response were available, repertoires could be characterized only after the peak T cell response. After two AZD1222 doses, both the breadth and the depth of spike-specific TCRs were significantly higher than at day 0 and than in MenACWY recipients. Reportedly, close to half of the unique spike-specific TCRs recognized epitopes lying outside the regions that are mutated in the B.1.351 and B.1.1.7 variants. The whole spike protein was spanned by vaccine-associated CD4 TCRs, and dominant responses were seen in regions 160-218 and 743-854. The 56-69-year group was small, and its depth increase did not reach significance, likely because of low power.

Trimming removed 6 bases from V and 7 bases from J, leaving 19 bases between the germline ends. The germline V gene supplies CDR1 MNHEY and CDR2 SVGAGI. The CDR3 goes from the cysteine to the phenylalanine over 14 residues. The DNA shown is the 42-base CDR3, in frame from base 1. This clone appeared once. Its cognate antigen has yet to be identified. Per-base qualities were not stored, and no clone one base away is much larger. The CDR3 regions of human TCRbeta chains were subjected to immunosequencing. As for the original processing: Repertoire TCRs were checked for matches against a reference library of SARS-CoV-2-specific TCRs that had been generated using the MIRA antigen-specificity platform. Breadth was defined as the fraction of unique TCRs that were SARS-CoV-2-associated. Depth was defined as the fraction of total T cells that were SARS-CoV-2-associated. Using the MIRA data, each spike-specific TCR was assigned both to the spike region to which the TCR was reactive and to a CD4 or CD8 class. Log10-transformed breadth and depth values were compared by one-way ANOVA with Sidak's multiple comparisons tests. In its TCRdb copy, this immuneACCESS table keeps in-frame sequences only and misses some clones. Where compared with another copy, unresolved V genes explain less than half of these, and the others have no known cause. V and J calls and clone size are given by that table; D and trimming were obtained from the DNA. For this sample the table gives more than 110,000 clones, of which 85% to 95% were detected only once. The top ten constitute 3.6% of the sample.

The time point tag for this specimen amounts to: about 28 days (+/-7) after the second vaccine dose. AZD1222 recipients with second doses at about 4 weeks or about 12 weeks were pooled, because spike-specific TCR depth and breadth did not differ between schedules. The vaccinee samples were drawn from two UK trials, COV001 and COV002, one of which was a single-blind randomized controlled phase 2/3 trial testing AZD1222 (ChAdOx1 nCoV-19) in healthy adults. For TCRbeta chain sequencing, PBMC samples were collected from trial participants at day 0 and at day 28 after the second dose. Here the chain combines TRBV6-5 and TRBJ2-7, with the D call perhaps TRBD1 or TRBD2, each one matching 5 bases. The TCR was taken from an adult who received the AZD1222 COVID-19 vaccine. The sequences come from peripheral blood, collected 28 days after the second AZD1222 dose. The DNA sequence follows: TGTGCCAGCAGAAAACCGGGACGCGTCGAAGAGCAGTACTTC. This yields the protein CASRKPGRVEEQYF.